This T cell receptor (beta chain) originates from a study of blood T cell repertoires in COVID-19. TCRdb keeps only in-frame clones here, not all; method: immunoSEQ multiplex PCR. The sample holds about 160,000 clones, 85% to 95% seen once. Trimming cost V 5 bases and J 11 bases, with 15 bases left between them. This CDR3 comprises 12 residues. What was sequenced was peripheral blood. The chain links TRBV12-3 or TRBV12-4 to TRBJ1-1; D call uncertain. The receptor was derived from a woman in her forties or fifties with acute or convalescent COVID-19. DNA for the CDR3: TGTGCCAGCAGTGACATTCCTGTTGAGGCTTTCTTT. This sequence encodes CASSDIPVEAFF.